Listed below are T cell receptor beta chains from one sample, sequenced in a study of blood T cell repertoires in COVID-19. Repertoires were generated with immunoSEQ multiplex PCR, while TCRdb's copy carries only in-frame clones and drops some. The table lists under 200,000 clones, 70% to 90% of them singletons. Sequences were obtained from peripheral blood. These receptors originate from a woman of 80 years or more with acute or convalescent COVID-19. CDR3s include the opening cysteine and the closing phenylalanine or tryptophan. D genes are given only for firm matches. The listing skips clone size in some rows; elsewhere it reads once, few, many or a size class.

clone size: .; J gene: TRBJ1-2; D gene: .; V gene: TRBV7-9; CDR3 protein: CASSLEGGFYNYGYTF; CDR3 DNA: TGTGCCAGCAGCTTAGAAGGCGGGTTCTATAACTATGGCTACACCTTC
clone size: large; J gene: TRBJ2-3; D gene: TRBD1; V gene: TRBV7-2; CDR3 protein: CASSLEDRGDTQYF; CDR3 DNA: TGTGCCAGCAGCTTAGAGGACAGGGGTGATACGCAGTATTTT
clone size: .; J gene: TRBJ2-1; D gene: .; V gene: TRBV24-1; CDR3 protein: CATAGPGAHNEQFF; CDR3 DNA: TGTGCCACAGCAGGGCCAGGGGCCCACAATGAGCAGTTCTTC
clone size: .; J gene: TRBJ1-6; D gene: .; V gene: TRBV6-2/TRBV6-3; CDR3 protein: CASSYSGSPLHF; CDR3 DNA: TGTGCCAGCAGTTATTCCGGTTCACCCCTCCACTTT
clone size: .; J gene: TRBJ2-3; D gene: TRBD1; V gene: TRBV2; CDR3 protein: CATLTGVVTQYF; CDR3 DNA: TGTGCCACCTTGACAGGGGTTGTCACGCAGTATTTT
clone size: .; J gene: TRBJ1-3; D gene: TRBD1; V gene: TRBV27; CDR3 protein: CASTIGIVRTGGEGNTIYF; CDR3 DNA: TGTGCCAGCACCATTGGAATTGTACGTACAGGGGGTGAGGGTAACACCATATATTTT
clone size: .; J gene: TRBJ1-2; D gene: TRBD1; V gene: TRBV28; CDR3 protein: CASSFSGGVGGYTF; CDR3 DNA: TGTGCCAGCAGTTTTTCAGGGGGCGTAGGTGGCTACACCTTC
clone size: .; J gene: TRBJ2-2; D gene: TRBD2; V gene: TRBV28; CDR3 protein: CASTRGRANTGELFF; CDR3 DNA: TGTGCCAGCACCCGGGGGAGGGCAAACACCGGGGAGCTGTTTTTT
clone size: few; J gene: TRBJ1-5; D gene: .; V gene: TRBV7-7; CDR3 protein: CASSPNERFNQPQHF; CDR3 DNA: TGTGCTAGCAGCCCCAACGAGCGGTTTAATCAGCCCCAGCATTTT
clone size: .; J gene: TRBJ1-1; D gene: TRBD1; V gene: TRBV7-3; CDR3 protein: CASSLAGGGTEAFF; CDR3 DNA: TGTGCCAGCAGCCTCGCAGGGGGAGGCACTGAAGCTTTCTTT
clone size: .; J gene: TRBJ2-1; D gene: TRBD1; V gene: TRBV5-8; CDR3 protein: CASSRDRGYNEQFF; CDR3 DNA: TGTGCCAGCAGCCGGGACAGGGGCTACAATGAGCAGTTCTTC
clone size: .; J gene: TRBJ1-6; D gene: .; V gene: TRBV18; CDR3 protein: CASSPGGGPNSPLHF; CDR3 DNA: TGTGCCAGCTCACCAGGGGGGGGCCCAAATTCACCCCTCCACTTT
clone size: .; J gene: TRBJ2-3; D gene: .; V gene: TRBV28; CDR3 protein: CASSQAGGRTDTQYF; CDR3 DNA: TGTGCCAGCAGCCAAGCGGGTGGTAGAACAGATACGCAGTATTTT
clone size: .; J gene: TRBJ2-1; D gene: .; V gene: TRBV5-4; CDR3 protein: CASSLVGGSEAYNEQFF; CDR3 DNA: TGTGCCAGCAGCTTGGTCGGTGGGAGTGAGGCTTACAATGAGCAGTTCTTC
clone size: .; J gene: TRBJ1-1; D gene: TRBD1; V gene: TRBV5-1; CDR3 protein: CASSVGTGEAFF; CDR3 DNA: TGCGCCAGCAGCGTGGGGACAGGGGAGGCTTTCTTT
clone size: .; J gene: TRBJ1-5; D gene: .; V gene: TRBV7-2; CDR3 protein: CASSLPGVNSNQPQHF; CDR3 DNA: TGTGCCAGCAGCTTACCGGGGGTGAATAGCAATCAGCCCCAGCATTTT
clone size: .; J gene: TRBJ1-1; D gene: .; V gene: TRBV11-3; CDR3 protein: CASGQGTTEAFF; CDR3 DNA: TGTGCCAGCGGGCAGGGTACCACTGAAGCTTTCTTT
clone size: .; J gene: TRBJ1-6; D gene: .; V gene: TRBV7-9; CDR3 protein: CASSRHGGKYNSPLHF; CDR3 DNA: TGTGCCAGCAGCAGGCACGGCGGCAAATATAATTCACCCCTCCACTTT
clone size: .; J gene: TRBJ1-2; D gene: .; V gene: TRBV9; CDR3 protein: CASSVGAGNYGYTF; CDR3 DNA: TGTGCCAGCAGCGTAGGGGCCGGTAACTATGGCTACACCTTC
clone size: .; J gene: TRBJ2-2; D gene: TRBD1; V gene: TRBV25-1; CDR3 protein: CATAAGTGYTGELFF; CDR3 DNA: TGTGCCACTGCGGCCGGGACAGGTTACACCGGGGAGCTGTTTTTT
clone size: .; J gene: TRBJ2-3; D gene: .; V gene: TRBV4-1; CDR3 protein: CASSQKLVGGPPTDTQYF; CDR3 DNA: TGCGCCAGCAGCCAAAAATTGGTGGGAGGCCCCCCTACGGATACGCAGTATTTT
clone size: .; J gene: TRBJ2-1; D gene: .; V gene: TRBV7-3; CDR3 protein: CASSIPGFLNEQFF; CDR3 DNA: TGTGCCAGCAGTATACCGGGATTTCTCAATGAGCAGTTCTTC
clone size: .; J gene: TRBJ2-3; D gene: .; V gene: TRBV2; CDR3 protein: CASSVTRSTDTQYF; CDR3 DNA: TGTGCCAGCAGTGTCACGAGGAGCACAGATACGCAGTATTTT
clone size: .; J gene: TRBJ2-1; D gene: .; V gene: TRBV7-2; CDR3 protein: CASSPPGLLTYNEQFF; CDR3 DNA: TGTGCCAGCAGCCCCCCGGGACTCCTAACCTACAATGAGCAGTTCTTC
clone size: .; J gene: TRBJ2-2; D gene: TRBD2; V gene: TRBV7-2; CDR3 protein: CASSPGLAGFGELFF; CDR3 DNA: TGTGCCAGCAGCCCTGGACTAGCGGGATTTGGGGAGCTGTTTTTT
clone size: once; J gene: TRBJ2-2; D gene: TRBD1; V gene: TRBV7-2; CDR3 protein: CASSENWDRAGELFF; CDR3 DNA: TGTGCCAGCAGCGAAAACTGGGACAGGGCCGGGGAGCTGTTTTTT
clone size: .; J gene: TRBJ1-1; D gene: .; V gene: TRBV5-1; CDR3 protein: CASSRQVDITEAFF; CDR3 DNA: TGCGCCAGCAGCCGGCAGGTCGACATCACTGAAGCTTTCTTT
clone size: .; J gene: TRBJ2-3; D gene: .; V gene: TRBV5-4; CDR3 protein: CASSVVATRTDTQYF; CDR3 DNA: TGTGCCAGCAGCGTTGTGGCCACGAGGACAGATACGCAGTATTTT
clone size: .; J gene: TRBJ1-1; D gene: .; V gene: TRBV27; CDR3 protein: CASSFLSFMNTEAFF; CDR3 DNA: TGTGCCAGCAGTTTCCTCAGTTTCATGAACACTGAAGCTTTCTTT
clone size: .; J gene: TRBJ2-4; D gene: TRBD2; V gene: TRBV6-6; CDR3 protein: CASSHKTPGLAGAGAKNIQYF; CDR3 DNA: TGTGCCAGCAGCCATAAGACCCCGGGACTAGCGGGGGCGGGAGCCAAAAACATTCAGTACTTC
clone size: .; J gene: TRBJ2-7; D gene: TRBD1; V gene: TRBV6-6; CDR3 protein: CASRSTGGVLYEQYF; CDR3 DNA: TGTGCCAGCAGATCTACAGGGGGCGTCCTCTACGAGCAGTACTTC
clone size: .; J gene: TRBJ2-7; D gene: .; V gene: TRBV7-2; CDR3 protein: CASSLGGVYYEQYF; CDR3 DNA: TGTGCCAGCAGCTTAGGGGGGGTATACTACGAGCAGTACTTC
clone size: once; J gene: TRBJ1-2; D gene: .; V gene: TRBV5-1; CDR3 protein: CASSLGPLQLAYGYTF; CDR3 DNA: TGCGCCAGCAGCCTGGGACCTTTACAGCTAGCCTATGGCTACACCTTC
clone size: .; J gene: TRBJ1-4; D gene: .; V gene: TRBV4-2; CDR3 protein: CASSQDNREGKLFF; CDR3 DNA: TGTGCCAGCAGCCAAGATAATCGGGAAGGAAAACTGTTTTTT
clone size: .; J gene: TRBJ2-1; D gene: .; V gene: TRBV5-1; CDR3 protein: CASSPKTRVSHEQFF; CDR3 DNA: TGCGCCAGCAGCCCCAAGACTCGTGTGAGCCATGAGCAGTTCTTC
clone size: .; J gene: TRBJ2-7; D gene: TRBD2; V gene: TRBV7-2; CDR3 protein: CASSHGGSGMGKPGYEQYF; CDR3 DNA: TGTGCCAGCAGCCACGGGGGTAGCGGGATGGGAAAACCGGGCTACGAGCAGTACTTC
clone size: few; J gene: TRBJ2-2; D gene: .; V gene: TRBV5-6; CDR3 protein: CASSLSIDSSTGELFF; CDR3 DNA: TGTGCCAGCAGCTTGTCAATAGACAGCTCGACCGGGGAGCTGTTTTTT
clone size: .; J gene: TRBJ2-5; D gene: TRBD2; V gene: TRBV2; CDR3 protein: CASFAGVGETQYF; CDR3 DNA: TGTGCCAGCTTCGCGGGAGTAGGGGAGACCCAGTACTTC
clone size: .; J gene: TRBJ1-1; D gene: .; V gene: TRBV30; CDR3 protein: CAWDRLNTEAFF; CDR3 DNA: TGTGCCTGGGACAGGTTGAACACTGAAGCTTTCTTT
clone size: .; J gene: TRBJ2-7; D gene: .; V gene: TRBV6-5; CDR3 protein: CASSYSQGLLEQYF; CDR3 DNA: TGTGCCAGCAGTTACTCGCAGGGTCTTCTGGAGCAGTACTTC
clone size: .; J gene: TRBJ1-2; D gene: .; V gene: TRBV3-1/TRBV3-2; CDR3 protein: CASSQAGALGIDGYTF; CDR3 DNA: TGTGCCAGCAGCCAAGCAGGGGCGCTGGGGATAGATGGCTACACCTTC
clone size: .; J gene: TRBJ1-3; D gene: TRBD1; V gene: TRBV7-9; CDR3 protein: CASSRYMGQPVQNTIYF; CDR3 DNA: TGTGCCAGCAGCCGGTACATGGGACAGCCTGTACAAAACACCATATATTTT
clone size: .; J gene: TRBJ2-1; D gene: .; V gene: TRBV2; CDR3 protein: CASRDRSSYNEQFF; CDR3 DNA: TGTGCCAGCAGAGACAGGAGCTCCTACAATGAGCAGTTCTTC
clone size: .; J gene: TRBJ2-1; D gene: TRBD2; V gene: TRBV5-1; CDR3 protein: CASSSQPTSGGYNEQFF; CDR3 DNA: TGCGCCAGCAGCTCCCAACCTACTAGCGGGGGCTACAATGAGCAGTTCTTC
clone size: .; J gene: TRBJ2-1; D gene: TRBD2; V gene: TRBV19; CDR3 protein: CASTGSGRIYEQFF; CDR3 DNA: TGTGCCTCAACGGGCAGCGGGAGGATCTATGAGCAGTTCTTC
clone size: .; J gene: TRBJ2-3; D gene: TRBD1; V gene: TRBV18; CDR3 protein: CASSPPEGGASDTQYF; CDR3 DNA: TGTGCCAGCTCACCACCGGAAGGGGGCGCGTCAGATACGCAGTATTTT
clone size: .; J gene: TRBJ2-5; D gene: .; V gene: TRBV6-6; CDR3 protein: CASTRGETQYF; CDR3 DNA: TGTGCCAGCACCCGCGGGGAGACCCAGTACTTC
clone size: once; J gene: TRBJ1-4; D gene: .; V gene: TRBV5-1; CDR3 protein: CASSLEVFSEKLFF; CDR3 DNA: TGCGCCAGCAGCTTGGAAGTTTTTAGTGAAAAACTGTTTTTT
clone size: .; J gene: TRBJ1-2; D gene: .; V gene: TRBV19; CDR3 protein: CASSIRGNYGYTF; CDR3 DNA: TGTGCCAGTAGTATACGGGGGAACTATGGCTACACCTTC
clone size: few; J gene: TRBJ1-2; D gene: TRBD1; V gene: TRBV19; CDR3 protein: CASKPGQLVGLYGYTF; CDR3 DNA: TGTGCCAGTAAACCGGGACAGCTCGTAGGATTGTATGGCTACACCTTC
clone size: .; J gene: TRBJ1-1; D gene: .; V gene: TRBV11-2; CDR3 protein: CASSLTTNTEAFF; CDR3 DNA: TGTGCCAGCAGCTTAACAACAAACACTGAAGCTTTCTTT
clone size: .; J gene: TRBJ2-5; D gene: TRBD2; V gene: TRBV5-1; CDR3 protein: CASSLSVEREGPGAAQYF; CDR3 DNA: TGCGCCAGCAGCCTCTCAGTGGAGCGGGAGGGTCCGGGGGCGGCCCAGTACTTC